This T cell receptor (beta chain) is drawn from a study of cytomegalovirus exposure and HLA in healthy donors. Overall study results and limits: Many donors shared some public TCRs, even though most TCR sequences were rare.

The PCR was carried out with 60 Vbeta primers and 13 Jbeta primers. Produced via immunoSEQ multiplex PCR; TCRdb's table is partial and in-frame only. The profile shows about 160,000 clones, 70% to 80% of them singletons. V shed 6 bases and J shed 11 bases, with 16 bases lying between them. Germline V gene data show CDR1 as LNHDA and CDR2 as SQIVND (reference sequence). CDR3 length equals 12 residues. Notes on this clone: The antigen is undetermined.

Material for sequencing was PBMCs. V gene TRBV19 combines with J gene TRBJ1-1, with D uncertain. The TCR comes from a woman between 40 and 55 years old in good health and CMV-seronegative. CDR3 amino acids: CASSRGLQEAFF. For the CDR3, the DNA is TGTGCCAGTAGCCGAGGACTGCAGGAGGCTTTCTTT.